What follows are 23 T cell receptor beta chains derived from one specimen sequenced in a study of blood T cell repertoires in COVID-19. Assay used: immunoSEQ multiplex PCR; TCRdb lists only in-frame clones, some missing. The sample holds 150,000 to 180,000 clones, 75% to 80% seen once. Sequenced: peripheral blood. The origin of the receptors is an elderly man with acute or convalescent COVID-19.

This chain connects TRBV5-4 to TRBJ2-3, with 10 bases that match TRBD2. Unmatched junction bases numbered 2, after V lost 3 bases and J lost 4 bases. The CDR3 runs to 14 residues. CDR1 is SGHNT and CDR2 is YYREEE in the germline V gene (reference sequence). The CDR3 DNA follows: TGTGCCAGCAGCTCAACTAGCGGGGCAGATACGCAGTATTTT. This gives the protein CASSSTSGADTQYF.

The chain combines TRBV19 with TRBJ1-5; D not certain. Trimming cost V 5 bases and J 0 bases, with 17 bases left between them. The CDR3 length is 17 residues. Germline CDR1 LNHDA, CDR2 SQIVND (reference sequence). This chain's CDR3 is CASSPNAAPNSNQPQHF. Here the CDR3 DNA reads TGTGCCAGTAGTCCGAACGCCGCGCCGAATAGCAATCAGCCCCAGCATTTT.

This sequence joins TRBV25-1 and TRBJ2-5, with 9 bases matching TRBD2. Germline V gene data show CDR1 as MGHDK and CDR2 as SYGVNS. V gave up 2 bases and J gave up 4 bases; unmatched junction bases: 5. The CDR3 spans 15 residues. The CDR3 nucleotides are TGTGCCAGCAGTGAAGGGACTAGCCTGAGAGAGACCCAGTACTTC. Amino acid sequence: CASSEGTSLRETQYF.

V gene TRBV20-1 combines with J gene TRBJ2-1; TRBD2 might be the D (6 bases). V was clipped by 5 bases and J by 7 bases, with 6 bases between them. CDR3 length: 10 residues. Germline lookup yields CDR1 DFQATT and CDR2 SNEGSKA (reference sequence). CDR3 bases: TGCAGTGCTGGACTAAATGAGCAGTTCTTC. Translation: CSAGLNEQFF.

In DNA, the CDR3 is TGTGCCAGCAGCGTAGCGGGTGGGGGCGGGGAAAAACTGTTTTTT. Residues: CASSVAGGGGEKLFF. The chain has TRBV9 and TRBJ1-4; a weak D match, TRBD1 (6 bases). The CDR3 has 15 residues. Trimming cost V 0 bases and J 8 bases, with 14 bases left between them. CDR1 SGDLS and CDR2 YYNGEE come from the germline V gene.

The rearrangement joins TRBV6-5 to TRBJ2-1, with no clear D. The length of the CDR3 is 16 residues. Trimming took off 2 bases at V and 0 bases at J, with 11 bases between the two ends. Per the germline V gene, CDR1 is MNHEY and CDR2 is SVGAGI. DNA for the CDR3: TGTGCCAGCAGTTACGAGAGGTTTAGCTCCTACAATGAGCAGTTCTTC. Its protein product is CASSYERFSSYNEQFF.

The chain joins TRBV7-2 to TRBJ1-3; tentative D call: TRBD1 (6 bases). The length of the CDR3 is 17 residues. Trimming removed 2 bases at V and 1 base at J, with 15 bases between. Germline CDR1 is SGHTA and CDR2 is FQGNSA. The DNA for the CDR3 is TGTGCCAGCAGCTTAACCCCACAGGGTTTTTCTGGAAACACCATATATTTT. Protein product: CASSLTPQGFSGNTIYF.

The sample holds many counts of this clone. The J gene is TRBJ2-5, the V gene TRBV5-1; 10 bases agree with TRBD1. V lost 2 bases to trimming and J lost 3 bases; unmatched junction nucleotides: 1. The CDR3 spans 14 residues. The germline V gene has CDR1 SGHRS and CDR2 YFSETQ. The CDR3 loop reads CASSFGTGEETQYF. The CDR3 DNA reads as TGCGCCAGCAGCTTTGGGACAGGGGAAGAGACCCAGTACTTC.

The chain joins TRBV30 to TRBJ1-4, with 8 bases aligning to TRBD1. CDR3 length: 16 amino acids. Germline CDR1 and CDR2: GTSNPN and SVGIG (reference sequence). The junction had 13 bases not matched to a gene; V was cut back by 2 bases and J by 8 bases. CDR3 nucleotide sequence: TGTGCCTGGAGTCGGAACCGGCAGGGGGCGAACGAAAAACTGTTTTTT. This translates into CAWSRNRQGANEKLFF.

V and J are TRBV12-2 and TRBJ2-7; TRBD1, the table's D call, was not compared with the DNA. TRBV12-2 is an annotated pseudogene. The CDR3 has 15 amino acids. CDR3 sequence reads: CASRLVPGQGYEQYV. The CDR3 DNA reads TGTGCAAGTCGCTTAGTGCCCGGTCAGGGCTACGAGCAGTACGTC.

The chain employs TRBV30 and TRBJ2-3, with 10 bases identical to TRBD2. This CDR3 comprises 15 residues. The ends lost 1 base at V and 6 bases at J; junction bases unmatched: 7. In germline, CDR1 is GTSNPN, CDR2 SVGIG (reference sequence). The chain's CDR3 is CAWSESGGAMDTQYF. The CDR3 coding sequence is TGTGCCTGGAGTGAGAGCGGGGGGGCTATGGATACGCAGTATTTT.

The CDR3 reads CASSSGSRGDTQYF. The CDR3 region has the DNA TGTGCCAGCAGCTCCGGGTCTCGGGGAGATACGCAGTATTTT. J is TRBJ2-3 and V is TRBV3-1 (or the pseudogene TRBV3-2), with a tentative D call TRBD2 (5 bases). Trimming removed 5 bases at V and 5 bases at J, with 14 bases between. The CDR3 extends over 14 amino acids. Germline V lookup: CDR1 LGHDT, CDR2 YNNKEL (reference sequence).

Ten or more counts support this clone. Other DNA sequences in the same sample also yield this CDR3. In DNA form, the CDR3 reads TGTGCCAGTTCCCGTGACAGGGCTGGGGCCAACGTCCTGACTTTC. Translating gives CASSRDRAGANVLTF. The J gene is TRBJ2-6, the V gene TRBV6-5; 7 positions agree with TRBD1. CDR1 is MNHEY and CDR2 is SVGAGI in the germline V gene. The CDR3 consists of 15 residues. Germline trimming cut 9 bases from V and 2 bases from J; bases unmatched to any gene: 7.

The rearrangement uses TRBV5-5 and TRBJ1-2; D might be TRBD1 (6 bases). Germline loops: CDR1 SGHKS, CDR2 YYEKEE (reference sequence). The CDR3 is 14 amino acids. Trimming shortened V by 3 bases and J by 4 bases, and 13 bases separated the two germline ends. The CDR3 protein is CASSWNRVSYGYTF. CDR3 DNA sequence: TGTGCCAGCAGCTGGAACAGGGTGTCCTATGGCTACACCTTC.

This rearrangement joins TRBV5-1 to TRBJ1-1; D is undetermined. This CDR3 is 15 amino acids long. Trimming cost V 4 bases and J 7 bases, with 20 bases left between them. Germline-derived CDR1 and CDR2 are SGHRS and YFSETQ. The CDR3 reads CASSPLEGTRSEAFF. CDR3 coding DNA: TGCGCCAGCAGCCCCCTCGAGGGAACGCGAAGTGAAGCTTTCTTT. The whole variable domain, filled in from reference TRBV5-1 and TRBJ1-1, reads KAGVTQTPRYLIKTRGQQVTLSCSPISGHRSVSWYQQTPGQGLQFLFEYFSETQRNKGNFPGRFSGRQFSNSRSEMNVSTLELGDSALYLCASSPLEGTRSEAFFGQGTRLTVV.

This rearrangement joins TRBV5-1 to TRBJ1-6; 9 nucleotides match TRBD1. Unmatched junction bases numbered 8, after V lost 4 bases and J lost 6 bases. Germline V gene lookup returns CDR1 SGHRS and CDR2 YFSETQ. There are 16 residues in the CDR3. The CDR3 region has the DNA TGCGCCAGCAGCGCCGGGACAGGGTCAACTAATTCACCCCTCCACTTT. This encodes CASSAGTGSTNSPLHF.

This clone was recorded only once. The J gene is TRBJ1-3, the V gene TRBV28; 7 bases align to TRBD1. The junction had 3 bases not matched to a gene; V was cut back by 6 bases and J by 1 base. The CDR3 spans 14 residues. Per germline, CDR1 MDHEN and CDR2 SYDVKM. CDR3 coding DNA: TGTGCCAGCAGGACAGGGCTTTCTGGAAACACCATATATTTT. This translates into CASRTGLSGNTIYF.

The CDR3 is CASNDMTGGSVETQYF. CDR3 DNA: TGTGCCAGTAATGACATGACAGGGGGCTCGGTGGAGACCCAGTACTTC. V and J are TRBV19 and TRBJ2-5, with 10 bases identical to TRBD1. V dropped 7 bases and J dropped 5; count of bases not matched to a gene: 13. Looked up from germline, CDR1 is LNHDA and CDR2 is SQIVND (reference sequence). The CDR3 has 16 amino acids.

This clone has just a few counts. The J gene is TRBJ2-2, the V gene TRBV10-3; D possibly corresponds to TRBD1 (5 bases). The CDR3 length is 15 residues. Germline CDR1 is ENHRY and CDR2 is SYGVKD. The V and J ends lost 6 bases and 1 base respectively, with 12 bases between them. For the CDR3, the DNA is TGTGCCATCAGAGACTCAGGGTTGAACACCGGGGAGCTGTTTTTT. It yields the protein CAIRDSGLNTGELFF.

This chain connects TRBV6-5 to TRBJ2-5; D is perhaps TRBD2 (7 bases). With 8 bases removed from V and 7 bases from J, the gap between germline ends came to 11 bases. The germline V gene encodes CDR1 MNHEY and CDR2 SVGAGI. The CDR3 is made up of 11 amino acids. The CDR3 sequence: CASGGGLTQYF. The CDR3 DNA follows: TGTGCCAGCGGGGGGGGGCTGACCCAGTACTTC.

V is TRBV6-1 and J is TRBJ1-1; D ambiguous. Germline CDR1 reads MNHNS; CDR2 reads SASEGT. The CDR3 totals 13 residues. Trimming shortened V by 2 bases and J by 1 base, and 5 bases separated the two germline ends. CDR3 nucleotide sequence: TGTGCCAGCAGTGAACTACCGAACACTGAAGCTTTCTTT. This codes for CASSELPNTEAFF.

This rearrangement joins TRBV19 to TRBJ2-2; 8 bases fit TRBD1. J gave up 10 bases and V 4 bases, and 8 bases lay outside the gene matches. Germline-derived CDR1 and CDR2 are LNHDA and SQIVND (reference sequence). CDR3 size: 14 residues. CDR3 nucleotide sequence: TGTGCCAGTAGTAAACCTGGACAGGGTTTGGAGCTGTTTTTT. Translating it yields CASSKPGQGLELFF. The full variable domain, rest sourced from reference TRBV19 and TRBJ2-2, is DGGITQSPKYLFRKEGQNVTLSCEQNLNHDAMYWYRQDPGQGLRLIYYSQIVNDFQKGDIAEGYSVSREKKESFPLTVTSAQKNPTAFYLCASSKPGQGLELFFGEGSRLTVL.

The V gene is TRBV6-4, the J gene TRBJ2-1, with 9 bases that match TRBD1. Germline assignment: CDR1 MRHNA and CDR2 SNTAGT. CDR3 length: 17 amino acids. Trimming took 2 bases from V and 7 from J; bases not matched to a gene: 12. CDR3 DNA sequence: TGTGCCAGCAGTGACACACTAACCGGGACAGGGATGAATGAGCAGTTCTTC. Translated, it gives CASSDTLTGTGMNEQFF.